This T cell receptor (beta chain) was recorded in a study of vaccination and CD4 T cells after COVID-19. V was cut by 3 bases and J by 3 bases, with 8 bases left in between. Per germline, CDR1 DFQATT and CDR2 SNEGSKA (reference sequence). The CDR3 is 12 amino acids. With respect to this clonotype: Its antigen is as yet unknown.

Sequenced with the Oncomine TCR Beta short-read assay was DNA taken from cultured CD4+ T cells. TCRdb independently ran MiXCR on the PCR reads; one entry per CDR3 protein. This sample yields around 14,000 distinct CDR3 sequences, of which roughly 52% are seen a single time; under 10% belongs to the top ten. As to treatment: roughly 10-day PBMC culture with coronavirus spike peptide pools or control peptides (ViraFEST assay). The culture of roughly 2 million PBMCs per well included about 9.7 IU/ml IL-2 and 9.5 to 10 ug/ml peptide pools. This receptor was obtained from a human donor who had recovered from COVID-19. The chain links TRBV20-1 to TRBJ1-1; D unclear. The sample consisted of CD4+ T cells from blood, cultured in vitro. CDR3 residues: CSASRVYTEAFF. The CDR3 DNA reads as TGCAGTGCTAGTCGGGTTTACACTGAAGCTTTCTTT.